Following are 2 T cell receptor beta chains from one sample sequenced in a study of blood T cell repertoires in COVID-19. Generated by immunoSEQ multiplex PCR, the TCRdb table keeps only in-frame clones and is missing some. The repertoire holds about 11,000 clones, with roughly 81% as singletons. The sequenced sample consisted of peripheral blood. These receptors all come from a man between 45 and 60 years old with active COVID-19.

To note about this clone: The same CDR3 can be traced to other DNA sequences in this sample. This rearrangement joins TRBV7-6 to TRBJ2-1, with TRBD2 as a possible D gene (5 bases). V gave up 2 bases and J gave up 2 bases, with 10 bases separating them. The CDR3 spans 15 residues. Germline lookup yields CDR1 SGHVS and CDR2 FNYEAQ. CDR3 in amino acids: CASSLTGSAYNEQFF. DNA of the CDR3: TGTGCCAGCAGCTTAACGGGAAGTGCCTACAATGAGCAGTTCTTC.

V gene TRBV25-1 combines with J gene TRBJ2-2; 11 bases map to TRBD2. The J segment lost 10 bases and the V segment lost 5 bases, leaving 6 bases of the junction unmatched. The germline V gene has CDR1 MGHDK and CDR2 SYGVNS. The CDR3 extends over 14 amino acids. The CDR3 is CASSLSGRAAELFF. The CDR3 coding sequence is TGTGCCAGCAGTCTTAGCGGGAGGGCGGCGGAGCTGTTTTTT.